This T cell receptor (beta chain) is drawn from a study of technical replicates of blood from several donors. Sequencing was performed with immunoSEQ multiplex PCR; in TCRdb, only in-frame clones are kept and a portion is missing. The data contain tens of thousands of clones, about 91% of them singletons. Germline-derived CDR1 and CDR2 are MNHNY and SVGAGI (reference sequence). V was trimmed by 2 bases and J by 5 bases, leaving 5 bases between them. The CDR3 has 12 residues. The chain carries TRBV6-6 and TRBJ2-3, with D unclear. Sequencing was performed on T cells isolated from PBMCs. The TCR was taken from a human donor in good health. CDR3 coding DNA: TGTGCCAGCAGTTACCTTGTAGATACGCAGTATTTT. It yields the protein CASSYLVDTQYF.